Listed here are 15 T cell receptor beta chains from one sample, sequenced in a study of blood T cell repertoires in COVID-19. Repertoires were generated with immunoSEQ multiplex PCR, while TCRdb's copy carries only in-frame clones and drops some. This repertoire shows about 270,000 clones, 85% found once; its top ten account for approximately 8.6%. The sample was PBMCs or T cells enriched from blood (not recorded which). The receptors were gathered from a woman aged 45-65 years with acute COVID-19.

The CDR3 reads CASSQGHNTGELFF. The CDR3 DNA reads as TGTGCCAGCAGCCAAGGACATAACACCGGGGAGCTGTTTTTT. This chain links TRBV7-2 with TRBJ2-2; D might be TRBD1 (5 bases). V was cut by 5 bases and J by 2 bases, with 9 bases left in between. CDR1 and CDR2 from the germline V gene are SGHTA and FQGNSA. The CDR3 runs 14 residues.

V and J are TRBV19 and TRBJ1-3; 11 nucleotides agree with TRBD1. The CDR3 length is 15 residues. Per germline, CDR1 LNHDA and CDR2 SQIVND (reference sequence). V dropped 5 bases and J dropped 0; count of bases not matched to a gene: 0. The DNA for the CDR3 is TGTGCCAGTAGTGGGACAGGGGGCTCTGGAAACACCATATATTTT. It encodes CASSGTGGSGNTIYF.

CDR3 amino acids: CASSYQGTGESPLHF. The DNA of the CDR3 is TGTGCCAGCAGTTACCAAGGGACAGGGGAATCACCCCTCCACTTT. V usage is TRBV6-2 or TRBV6-3 and J usage is TRBJ1-6, with 10 nucleotides matching TRBD1. The germline V gene encodes CDR1 MNHEY and CDR2 SVGEGT. V was clipped by 2 bases and J by 10 bases; unmatched bases: 5. This CDR3 comprises 15 residues.

V and J are TRBV5-4 and TRBJ2-7; 11 bases fit TRBD2. This CDR3 region has 15 residues. V lost 4 bases and J lost 2; bases outside the gene matches: 5. Germline CDR1 reads SGHNT; CDR2 reads YYREEE (reference sequence). CDR3 nucleotide sequence: TGTGCCAGCAGCGCGCTAGCGGGGGGACCCTACGAGCAGTACTTC. It is translated as CASSALAGGPYEQYF.

The chain joins TRBV30 to TRBJ2-1, with 12 bases matching TRBD1. CDR1 and CDR2 (germline): GTSNPN, SVGIG (reference sequence). Unmatched junction bases numbered 7, after V lost 4 bases and J lost 0 bases. This CDR3 is 17 amino acids long. The CDR3 spells CAWTGTGGGGSYNEQFF. The CDR3, as DNA: TGTGCCTGGACCGGGACAGGGGGCGGGGGCTCCTACAATGAGCAGTTCTTC.

The chain uses TRBV5-4 and TRBJ1-1; maybe TRBD1 (5 bases). Per germline, CDR1 SGHNT and CDR2 YYREEE (reference sequence). There are 15 residues in the CDR3. V dropped 1 base and J dropped 0 bases, with 10 bases sitting between them. The CDR3: CASSLPGPLNTEAFF. The CDR3 region has the DNA TGTGCCAGCAGCTTGCCAGGGCCCTTGAACACTGAAGCTTTCTTT. Looking up the rest from reference TRBV5-4 and TRBJ1-1 gives the full variable domain: ETGVTQSPTHLIKTRGQQVTLRCSSQSGHNTVSWYQQALGQGPQFIFQYYREEENGRGNFPPRFSGLQFPNYSSELNVNALELDDSALYLCASSLPGPLNTEAFFGQGTRLTVV.

This clone was counted at least ten times. CDR3 loop: CASSGLPGEQYF. In DNA, the CDR3 is TGCGCCAGCAGTGGGTTACCCGGGGAGCAGTACTTC. The V and J genes are TRBV4-1 and TRBJ2-7; no definite D call. V lost 6 bases, J lost 7 bases, and 13 bases lay in between. Germline V gives CDR1 MGHRA, CDR2 YSYEKL. This CDR3 contains 12 residues.

This clone was found a few times. The chain has TRBV7-8 and TRBJ1-5; D is uncertain. The CDR3 has 14 residues. Germline lookup yields CDR1 SGHVS and CDR2 FQNEAQ. V was cut by 3 bases and J by 4 bases, with 10 bases left in between. CDR3 protein: CASSFSGVNQPQHF. CDR3 in DNA: TGTGCCAGCAGCTTCTCGGGAGTTAATCAGCCCCAGCATTTT.

The V gene is TRBV7-2, the J gene TRBJ2-1, with 9 bases fitting TRBD2. Germline CDR1 reads SGHTA; CDR2 reads FQGNSA. The CDR3 sequence is 15 residues long. V lost 4 bases to trimming and J lost 4 bases; unmatched junction nucleotides: 5. CDR3 loop: CASSYKRGEYNEQFF. DNA for the CDR3: TGTGCCAGCAGCTACAAGCGGGGGGAGTACAATGAGCAGTTCTTC.

This clone showed up just a few times. V and J are TRBV7-2 and TRBJ2-2, with 8 bases matching TRBD1. V shed 3 bases, J shed 0 bases, and the junction held 0 bases outside the gene matches. The CDR3 has 15 amino acids. The germline V gene encodes CDR1 SGHTA and CDR2 FQGNSA. The CDR3 bases are TGTGCCAGCAGCTTGGGACAGGCGAACACCGGGGAGCTGTTTTTT. Protein sequence: CASSLGQANTGELFF.

The V gene is TRBV5-6, the J gene TRBJ2-2; TRBD1 matches 8 bases. After removal of 3 bases from V and 3 bases from J, the junction contained 7 bases not matched to a gene. From germline, CDR1 is SGHDT and CDR2 YYEEEE. This CDR3 is 16 amino acids long. The CDR3 here is CASSSRTGWDTGELFF. The CDR3 DNA reads as TGTGCCAGCAGCTCCCGGACAGGGTGGGACACCGGGGAGCTGTTTTTT. Using reference TRBV5-6 and TRBJ2-2 for the parts outside the CDR3, the full variable domain is DAGVTQSPTHLIKTRGQQVTLRCSPKSGHDTVSWYQQALGQGPQFIFQYYEEEERQRGNFPDRFSGHQFPNYSSELNVNALLLGDSALYLCASSSRTGWDTGELFFGEGSRLTVL.

This rearrangement joins TRBV9 to TRBJ1-1, with D perhaps TRBD1 (5 bases). Germline V gives CDR1 SGDLS, CDR2 YYNGEE. This CDR3 has 14 amino acids. Trimming left V 4 bases short and J 5 bases short, with 15 bases between. The CDR3 spells CASSPVGGRTEAFF. The CDR3 DNA reads as TGTGCCAGCAGCCCAGTGGGGGGTAGGACTGAAGCTTTCTTT.

This clone was observed a few times. The V call is TRBV23-1, the J call TRBJ1-4, with TRBD1 matching 7 bases. TRBV23-1 falls under the ORF class, with uncertain function. J lost 4 bases, V lost 0 bases, and 5 bases had no gene match. The CDR3 contains 16 residues. CDR3 nucleotides: TGCGCCAGCAGTCAATCGACCGGACAGGTTAATGAAAAACTGTTTTTT. Its protein product is CASSQSTGQVNEKLFF.

The chain joins TRBV10-3 to TRBJ2-2; 9 nucleotides match TRBD2. Germline CDR1 ENHRY, CDR2 SYGVKD. This CDR3 is 15 amino acids long. Germline trimming cut 7 bases from V and 6 bases from J; bases unmatched to any gene: 9. CDR3 coding DNA: TGTGCCATCATGAAACTAGCGGGTGGAGCCGGGGAGCTGTTTTTT. It is translated as CAIMKLAGGAGELFF.

The chain uses TRBV12-3 or TRBV12-4 and TRBJ2-1, with a tentative D call TRBD2 (6 bases). The V gene lost 4 bases and the J gene lost 7 bases, with 11 bases spanning the gap. This CDR3 region has 13 residues. This chain's CDR3 is CASSSRLGNEQFF. In nucleotides, the CDR3 is TGTGCCAGCAGTTCCCGACTAGGGAATGAGCAGTTCTTC.